This passage covers 5 T cell receptor beta chains from one sample sequenced in a study of OX40 agonist ivuxolimab in advanced cancers. The repertoire was sequenced with immunoSEQ multiplex PCR; TCRdb's copy has only in-frame clones and lacks some. The table includes roughly 66,000 clones, 65% to 90% detected once. The sample consisted of CD4+ or CD8+ T cells sorted from blood, taken in a trial of the OX40 agonist ivuxolimab. The receptor source for this set is an adult with an advanced solid tumor such as melanoma, head and neck, liver or kidney cancer.

The chain links TRBV2 to TRBJ1-6; the D gene is possibly TRBD1 (5 bases). V was trimmed by 0 bases and J by 7 bases, leaving 16 bases between them. Germline CDR1 and CDR2: SNHLY and FYNNEI. The CDR3 has 17 residues. DNA of the CDR3: TGTGCCAGCAGTGAAGCGCCCACGGGGGTAATGAATTCACCCCTCCACTTT. Translation gives CASSEAPTGVMNSPLHF.

The rearrangement links TRBV7-3 to TRBJ1-1; a weak D match, TRBD1 (6 bases). V dropped 2 bases and J dropped 7 bases, with 11 bases sitting between them. CDR3 size: 13 residues. Germline V lookup: CDR1 SGHTA, CDR2 FQGTGA. CDR3 in DNA: TGTGCCAGCAGCTTAGCCAGGGGATTTGAAGCTTTCTTT. As protein: CASSLARGFEAFF.

The chain uses TRBV10-2 and TRBJ2-2; the D gene is possibly TRBD2 (5 bases). The CDR3 has 15 residues. The germline V gene encodes CDR1 WSHSY and CDR2 SAAADI. The V end lost 6 bases, the J end lost 7 bases, and 18 bases lay between the germline ends. In DNA, the CDR3 is TGCGCCAGCAGCCCTACCGCGAGGGTTAGCGGGGAGCTGTTTTTT. It codes for CASSPTARVSGELFF.

J is TRBJ1-1 and V is TRBV6-5; 8 bases align to TRBD1. V was clipped by 5 bases and J by 6 bases; unmatched bases: 8. The CDR3 extends over 14 amino acids. Germline CDR1 MNHEY, CDR2 SVGAGI. In nucleotides, the CDR3 is TGTGCCAGCAGTAAGGACAGGGATGGACCTGAAGCTTTCTTT. It encodes CASSKDRDGPEAFF.

This clone was picked up one time. This chain uses TRBV6-1 with TRBJ1-2; D is undetermined. Per the germline V gene, CDR1 is MNHNS and CDR2 is SASEGT. The CDR3 contains 15 residues. Trimming pared 6 bases from V and 4 bases from J, leaving 18 bases between. The CDR3 protein is CASRPEVGNVYGYTF. For the CDR3, the DNA is TGTGCCAGCAGACCCGAGGTGGGGAATGTCTATGGCTACACCTTC.